The 14 T cell receptor beta chains below come from one sample, sequenced in a study of regulatory T cells in long-lasting Graves disease. Indicated time point: newly diagnosed GD, antithyroid drugs for less than 3 months. PBMC RNA served as the TCR library source. Construction of TCR beta libraries relied on iRepertoire HTBI primers and on Arm-PCR targeting CDR3 regions. A single record per CDR3 protein comes from TCRdb applying MiXCR to the multiplex PCR reads. Seen here are around 500,000 distinct CDR3 sequences, around 15% observed once, and the top ten hold 20% to 25%. These same data were also listed under a study on T cells in Graves' hyperthyroidism and ophthalmopathy.

The sequencing here drew on peripheral blood mononuclear cells (PBMCs), taken at new diagnosis, from a patient treated with antithyroid drugs. These TCRs come from a woman in her forties or fifties with Graves disease.

The chain has TRBV11-2 and TRBJ1-2; 11 bases fit TRBD1. The ends lost 5 bases at V and 0 bases at J; junction bases unmatched: 8. Germline-derived CDR1 and CDR2 are SGHAT and FQNNGV. CDR3 length: 17 residues. This chain's CDR3 is CASSRTGGASANYGYTF. DNA for the CDR3: TGTGCCAGCAGCCGGACAGGGGGCGCGTCCGCTAACTATGGCTACACCTTC.

Points on this clonotype: A read error may be the cause here, since a much bigger clone is one base away. The chain joins TRBV3-1 to TRBJ2-7; 12 nucleotides line up with TRBD2. This CDR3 region has 15 residues. J lost 4 bases, V lost 4 bases, and 5 bases had no gene match. CDR1 and CDR2 (germline): LGHDT, YNNKEL (reference sequence). CDR3 sequence (DNA): TGTGCCAGCAGCCCCCGGACTAGCGGGGTGTACGAGCAGTACTTC. Its translation: CASSPRTSGVYEQYF.

This clonotype was picked up many times. The chain carries TRBV11-3 and TRBJ2-3, with 12 bases aligning to TRBD2. Per germline, CDR1 SGHNT and CDR2 YENEEA. V was clipped by 4 bases and J by 1 base; unmatched bases: 6. The CDR3 totals 17 residues. The CDR3 sequence is CASSSGLAGSGTDTQYF. CDR3 bases: TGTGCCAGCAGCTCCGGACTAGCGGGGAGCGGCACAGATACGCAGTATTTT.

V and J are TRBV7-9 and TRBJ1-6; perhaps TRBD1 as D (5 bases). V was clipped by 3 bases and J by 7 bases, with 13 bases between them. The CDR3 runs 15 residues. Germline V lookup: CDR1 SEHNR, CDR2 FQNEAQ (reference sequence). The CDR3 region has the DNA TGTGCCAGCAGCTTTGCAGGGAAAGAAAATTCACCCCTCCACTTT. This sequence encodes CASSFAGKENSPLHF.

This clonotype was observed a handful of times. The rearrangement joins TRBV20-1 to TRBJ2-7; 12 bases line up with TRBD1. The ends lost 3 bases at V and 2 bases at J; junction bases unmatched: 2. This CDR3 has 14 amino acids. The germline V gene encodes CDR1 DFQATT and CDR2 SNEGSKA (reference sequence). The DNA of the CDR3 is TGCAGTGCTAGGGGGGACAGGGGGCCCTACGAGCAGTACTTC. This encodes CSARGDRGPYEQYF.

Regarding this clonotype: This likely comes from a read error, as the CDR3 has no conserved phenylalanine or tryptophan at its end. The chain links TRBV7-9 to TRBJ2-1, with 7 nucleotides matching TRBD1. The end of the DNA aligns better with TRBJ2-5, so the J call may be wrong. The CDR3 has 15 residues. Germline lookup yields CDR1 SEHNR and CDR2 FQNEAQ (reference sequence). In nucleotides, the CDR3 is TGTGCCAGCAGCTCAGAACGCCGGGACAGCCGGACCCAGTACCTC. It is translated as CASSSERRDSRTQYL.

This clonotype has a handful of counts. V is TRBV27 and J is TRBJ1-4; D gene uncertain. The CDR3 consists of 15 residues. Germline values: CDR1 MNHEY, CDR2 SMNVEV (reference sequence). V lost 5 bases, J lost 3 bases, and 13 bases lay in between. CDR3 amino acids: CASSPFGISNEKLFF. The CDR3 DNA follows: TGTGCCAGCAGTCCCTTCGGCATCTCTAATGAAAAACTGTTTTTT.

The chain couples TRBV19 to TRBJ1-1; 7 nucleotides match TRBD1. CDR1 LNHDA and CDR2 SQIVND come from the germline V gene (reference sequence). CDR3 length: 13 residues. With V trimmed by 10 bases and J by 1 base, 6 bases remained unmatched. CDR3 sequence: CATRDRANTEAFF. For the CDR3, the DNA is TGTGCCACCCGGGACAGAGCGAACACTGAAGCTTTCTTT.

In nucleotides, the CDR3 is TGTGCCAGCAGCTTTCTGCCGGGTTCGGACGAGCAGTACTTC. Its protein is CASSFLPGSDEQYF. The chain employs TRBV7-2 and TRBJ2-7; no clear D gene. Germline V gene lookup returns CDR1 SGHTA and CDR2 FQGNSA. The V end was cut by 3 bases, the J end by 5 bases, with 14 bases between. The CDR3 runs to 14 residues.

Points on this clonotype: The junction and the germline gene differ at one end; a read error may be behind it. V and J are TRBV5-1 and TRBJ2-1; possibly TRBD1 for D (6 bases). Per the germline V gene, CDR1 is SGHRS and CDR2 is YFSETQ. This CDR3 has 15 residues. The CDR3 coding sequence is TGCGCCAGCAGCCTTACCGGGGACACCTACAGTGAGCAGTTCTTC. The encoded protein is CASSLTGDTYSEQFF.

This clonotype was counted between two and nine times. This sequence joins TRBV19 and TRBJ2-3; D perhaps matches TRBD2 (6 bases). Germline-derived CDR1 and CDR2 are LNHDA and SQIVND (reference sequence). Trimming left V 5 bases short and J 4 bases short, with 13 bases between. The CDR3 extends over 14 amino acids. CDR3 protein: CASSSRLVSDTQYF. The CDR3 DNA follows: TGTGCCAGTAGTTCCAGACTAGTCTCAGATACGCAGTATTTT.

The V gene is TRBV3-1, the J gene TRBJ2-3, with 8 positions matching TRBD2. The CDR3 is 15 amino acids. After removal of 0 bases from V and 11 bases from J, the junction contained 10 bases not matched to a gene. Per the germline V gene, CDR1 is LGHDT and CDR2 is YNNKEL (reference sequence). In nucleotides, the CDR3 is TGTGCCAGCAGCCAAGATGTGGCTAGCGGGCGAGGGCAGTATTTT. Protein sequence: CASSQDVASGRGQYF.

This clonotype was recorded a few times. The V gene is TRBV7-3, the J gene TRBJ2-2, with 11 nucleotides matching TRBD2. Germline CDR1 and CDR2: SGHTA and FQGTGA. The V and J ends lost 2 bases and 5 bases, in that order; junction bases with no gene match: 16. The CDR3 runs to 20 residues. CDR3 loop: CASSLYPPSSGGLSTGELFF. The CDR3 bases are TGTGCCAGCAGCTTATATCCCCCGTCTAGCGGGGGGCTGAGTACCGGGGAGCTGTTTTTT.

This clonotype has a handful of counts. The rearrangement links TRBV20-1 to TRBJ1-5; no definite D call. The V end was cut by 3 bases, the J end by 0 bases, with 12 bases between. From germline, CDR1 is DFQATT and CDR2 SNEGSKA (reference sequence). This CDR3 has 15 residues. The CDR3 DNA is TGCAGTGCTAGGTTGGGCAGCCTTAGCAATCAGCCCCAGCATTTT. Amino acid sequence: CSARLGSLSNQPQHF.